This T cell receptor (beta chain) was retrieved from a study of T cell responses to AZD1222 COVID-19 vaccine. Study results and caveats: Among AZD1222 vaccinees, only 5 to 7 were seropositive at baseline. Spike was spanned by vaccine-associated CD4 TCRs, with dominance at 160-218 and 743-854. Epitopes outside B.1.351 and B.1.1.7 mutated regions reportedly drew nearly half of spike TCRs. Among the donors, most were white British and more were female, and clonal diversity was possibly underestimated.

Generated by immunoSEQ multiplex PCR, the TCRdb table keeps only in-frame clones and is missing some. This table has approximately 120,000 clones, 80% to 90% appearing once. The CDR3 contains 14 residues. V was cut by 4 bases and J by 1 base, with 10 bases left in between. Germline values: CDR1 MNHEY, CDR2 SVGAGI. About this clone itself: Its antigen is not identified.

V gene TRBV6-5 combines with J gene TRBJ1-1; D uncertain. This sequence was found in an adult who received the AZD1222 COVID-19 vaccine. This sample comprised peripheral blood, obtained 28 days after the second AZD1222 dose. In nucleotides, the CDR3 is TGTGCCAGCAGTTGGGCGCGGACGAACACTGAAGCTTTCTTT. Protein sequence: CASSWARTNTEAFF.